These 13 T cell receptor beta chains were sequenced from one sample in a study of patients and donors after allogeneic stem cell transplantation. In TCRdb, the RT-PCR reads were re-called with MiXCR into one record per CDR3 protein. Among approximately 410,000 distinct CDR3 sequences listed, 15% to 20% were seen once. Sequencing was carried out using blood, either unsorted or a sorted T cell fraction (not recorded which). These receptors were obtained from a human donor who was either an allogeneic HSCT recipient or a stem cell or donor lymphocyte infusion donor (not recorded which). It is not recorded whose cells these are; they may come from a transplant donor.

The rearrangement uses TRBV20-1 and TRBJ2-7, with D perhaps TRBD2 (5 bases). The CDR3 is 14 amino acids. The germline CDR1 and CDR2 sequences are DFQATT and SNEGSKA (reference sequence). V lost 1 base to trimming and J lost 4 bases, with 14 bases between them. The CDR3 sequence: CSARGISWTYEQYF. CDR3 bases: TGCAGTGCTAGAGGGATCTCCTGGACTTACGAGCAGTACTTC.

This clonotype was counted many times. This sequence joins TRBV4-1 and TRBJ2-5; unclear D gene. CDR1 is MGHRA, CDR2 YSYEKL, per germline. The CDR3 sequence is 13 residues long. The V and J ends lost 1 base and 7 bases respectively, with 10 bases between them. This CDR3 reads CASSQGPSGTQYF. Written as DNA, the CDR3 is TGCGCCAGCAGCCAAGGACCTTCGGGGACCCAGTACTTC.

The rearrangement uses TRBV4-3 and TRBJ2-5; D gene ambiguous. Germline V gene data show CDR1 as LGHNA and CDR2 as YSLEER. The V end lost 1 base, the J end lost 2 bases, and 14 bases lay between the germline ends. This CDR3 comprises 16 residues. The CDR3, as DNA: TGCGCCAGCAGCCAAGGGTCGTGGGCCAGACAAGAGACCCAGTACTTC. It specifies CASSQGSWARQETQYF.

This clonotype was observed a few times. V usage is TRBV7-2 and J usage is TRBJ2-3; 8 bases map to TRBD1. This CDR3 region has 13 residues. With 8 bases clipped from V and 0 bases from J, the junction kept 1 base outside the gene matches. The V gene's germline CDR1 is SGHTA and CDR2 FQGNSA. The chain's CDR3 is CASGQGSTDTQYF. CDR3 nucleotides: TGTGCCAGCGGACAGGGAAGCACAGATACGCAGTATTTT.

The chain combines TRBV18 with TRBJ2-6, with D possibly being TRBD2 (5 bases). CDR1 is KGHSH, CDR2 LQKENI, per germline. V dropped 3 bases and J dropped 0 bases, with 12 bases sitting between them. There are 17 residues in the CDR3. Here the CDR3 reads CASSPYMRDSGANVLTF. The DNA for the CDR3 is TGTGCCAGCTCACCCTATATGAGGGACTCTGGGGCCAACGTCCTGACTTTC.

This clonotype was counted between two and nine times. V and J are TRBV13 and TRBJ2-3; possibly TRBD2 for D (7 bases). Trimming took off 4 bases at V and 4 bases at J, with 21 bases between the two ends. The CDR3 covers 17 residues. Germline loops: CDR1 PRHDT, CDR2 FYEKMQ (reference sequence). CDR3 sequence (DNA): TGTGCCAGCAGCTCCTTGGGGGCGGGGGCCCTATCAGATACGCAGTATTTT. Protein sequence: CASSSLGAGALSDTQYF.

In the case of this clonotype: It may be a read error: a sequence one base away is much more abundant. This sequence joins TRBV5-1 and TRBJ1-2, with D perhaps TRBD1 (5 bases). The CDR3 is 14 amino acids. V lost 2 bases and J lost 12, with 20 bases in between. The germline gives CDR1 SGHRS, CDR2 YFSETQ. The CDR3 nucleotides read TGCGCCAGCAGCTTCGGCACCAATCCGGGGCGGCACACCTTC. Amino acid sequence: CASSFGTNPGRHTF.

This chain joins TRBV2 and TRBJ2-4; no reliable D call. V was trimmed by 7 bases and J by 2 bases, leaving 12 bases between them. CDR3 length: 14 residues. Germline assignment: CDR1 SNHLY and CDR2 FYNNEI. This CDR3 is CASKRGASKNIQYF. CDR3 bases: TGTGCCAGCAAACGAGGAGCATCCAAAAACATTCAGTACTTC. Combining the CDR3 with reference TRBV2 and TRBJ2-4 gives the whole variable domain EPEVTQTPSHQVTQMGQEVILRCVPISNHLYFYWYRQILGQKVEFLVSFYNNEISEKSEIFDDQFSVERPDGSNFTLKIRSTKLEDSAMYFCASKRGASKNIQYFGAGTRLSVL.

In this sample, this clonotype turned up a few times. The CDR3 spells CASSQHWGDTGELFF. CDR3 DNA sequence: TGTGCCAGCAGCCAGCATTGGGGGGACACCGGGGAGCTGTTTTTT. The V call is TRBV3-1, the J call TRBJ2-2; tentative D call: TRBD2 (6 bases). Germline loops: CDR1 LGHDT, CDR2 YNNKEL (reference sequence). Deletions cut 3 bases from V and 3 bases from J, with 11 bases between. The CDR3 runs to 15 residues. The entire variable domain, with the rest obtained from reference TRBV3-1 and TRBJ2-2, is as follows: DTAVSQTPKYLVTQMGNDKSIKCEQNLGHDTMYWYKQDSKKFLKIMFSYNNKELIINETVPNRFSPKSPDKAHLNLHINSLELGDSAVYFCASSQHWGDTGELFFGEGSRLTVL.

Ten or more counts support this clonotype. The V and J genes are TRBV24-1 and TRBJ2-7; TRBD1 agrees at 9 bases. This CDR3 has 14 residues. J gave up 6 bases and V 3 bases, and 5 bases lay outside the gene matches. Germline CDR1 and CDR2: KGHDR and SFDVKD. The CDR3 here is CATSDPGTGSEQYF. The CDR3 DNA reads TGTGCCACCAGTGATCCCGGGACAGGGAGCGAGCAGTACTTC.

V and J are TRBV7-2 and TRBJ1-1; no clear D. Deletions cut 1 base from V and 6 bases from J, with 9 bases between. CDR1 is SGHTA, CDR2 FQGNSA, per germline. The CDR3 is made up of 13 amino acids. CDR3 DNA: TGTGCCAGCAGCTTAGGTGGGCCGCCTGAAGCTTTCTTT. Residues: CASSLGGPPEAFF. Variable domain in full (rest from reference TRBV7-2 and TRBJ1-1): GAGVSQSPSNKVTEKGKDVELRCDPISGHTALYWYRQSLGQGLEFLIYFQGNSAPDKSGLPSDRFSAERTGGSVSTLTIQRTQQEDSAVYLCASSLGGPPEAFFGQGTRLTVV.

The J gene is TRBJ2-3, the V gene TRBV3-1, with TRBD2 matching over 7 bases. V was pared by 1 base and J by 2 bases, with 9 bases of the junction left unmatched. CDR1 LGHDT and CDR2 YNNKEL come from the germline V gene (reference sequence). The CDR3 contains 17 residues. The CDR3 DNA is TGTGCCAGCAGCCAAGCAGGGCTAGCGGATAACACAGATACGCAGTATTTT. It encodes CASSQAGLADNTDTQYF.

This clonotype was seen repeatedly, ten times or more. The gene calls are TRBV12-3 or TRBV12-4 and TRBJ2-2; D remains ambiguous. V gave up 6 bases and J gave up 6 bases, with 8 bases separating them. CDR3 length equals 12 residues. The CDR3 DNA sequence: TGTGCCAGCAGCACTCTTCCCGGGGAGCTGTTTTTT. Amino acids: CASSTLPGELFF.